The 31 T cell receptor beta chains in this list originate from one sample, sequenced in a study of blood T cell repertoires in COVID-19. TCRdb keeps only in-frame clones here, not all; method: immunoSEQ multiplex PCR. This sample has approximately 54,000 clones, with 81% found just once. The material sequenced was peripheral blood. These receptors originate from a woman aged 60-75 years with acute or convalescent COVID-19.

This clone was seen only once. This chain uses TRBV18 with TRBJ1-5, with D possibly being TRBD1 (5 bases). V dropped 0 bases and J dropped 7 bases, with 13 bases sitting between them. The CDR3 sequence is 15 residues long. Germline CDR1 KGHSH, CDR2 LQKENI. In nucleotides, the CDR3 is TGTGCCAGCTCACCACCGGGGACGGGAGGACAGCCCCAGCATTTT. It codes for CASSPPGTGGQPQHF.

The rearrangement joins TRBV6-5 to TRBJ1-6; 11 nucleotides line up with TRBD1. This CDR3 region has 12 residues. Looked up from germline, CDR1 is MNHEY and CDR2 is SVGAGI. V lost 7 bases and J lost 13; bases outside the gene matches: 3. The CDR3 loop reads CASTRDRGPLHF. CDR3 DNA: TGTGCCAGCACTAGGGACAGGGGGCCCCTCCACTTT.

CDR3 sequence reads: CASSTNWNTEAFF. The CDR3 bases are TGTGCCAGTAGTACCAACTGGAACACTGAAGCTTTCTTT. V and J are TRBV19 and TRBJ1-1; D gene ambiguous. This CDR3 contains 13 residues. In germline, CDR1 is LNHDA, CDR2 SQIVND (reference sequence). V was trimmed by 4 bases and J by 1 base, leaving 7 bases between them.

The V and J genes are TRBV28 and TRBJ1-1; no reliable D call. The germline V gene encodes CDR1 MDHEN and CDR2 SYDVKM. Trimming stripped 5 bases from V and 8 bases from J, with 6 bases between. CDR3 length: 10 residues. The CDR3 sequence: CASSRVEAFF. DNA of the CDR3: TGTGCCAGCAGTCGGGTGGAAGCTTTCTTT.

V gene TRBV28 combines with J gene TRBJ1-2; 7 nucleotides match TRBD1. Germline V gene data show CDR1 as MDHEN and CDR2 as SYDVKM. The CDR3 extends over 12 amino acids. The trim removed 4 bases at V and 7 bases at J, leaving 3 bases unmatched. The CDR3 reads CASSSHRGGYTF. CDR3 bases: TGTGCCAGCAGTTCACACAGGGGTGGCTACACCTTC.

This clone was recorded only once. This sequence joins TRBV6-5 and TRBJ2-7; 7 positions agree with TRBD1. The CDR3 consists of 13 residues. V dropped 6 bases and J dropped 4; count of bases not matched to a gene: 6. Germline loops: CDR1 MNHEY, CDR2 SVGAGI. The CDR3 DNA reads TGTGCCAGCAGCCGTCGACAGGGTTACGAGCAGTACTTC. Its translation is CASSRRQGYEQYF.

This clone was observed a handful of times. The genes are TRBV6-5 and TRBJ2-7; 7 bases map to TRBD1. The CDR3 loop spans 15 amino acids. Trimming cost V 8 bases and J 1 base; bases outside gene matches: 11. Looked up from germline, CDR1 is MNHEY and CDR2 is SVGAGI. The CDR3, as DNA: TGTGCCAGCCGCCCCCGAGGGGGCTATTCCTACGAGCAGTACTTC. It codes for CASRPRGGYSYEQYF.

The rearrangement links TRBV2 to TRBJ2-5; D gene ambiguous. Trimming took off 6 bases at V and 2 bases at J, with 10 bases between the two ends. CDR3 length equals 13 residues. Germline V gene sequence: CDR1 SNHLY, CDR2 FYNNEI. This chain's CDR3 is CASSLTQQETQYF. Here the CDR3 DNA reads TGTGCCAGCAGCCTAACCCAACAAGAGACCCAGTACTTC.

V usage is TRBV15 and J usage is TRBJ2-2; D might be TRBD1 (5 bases). Germline CDR1 and CDR2: LNHNV and YYDKDF (reference sequence). V gave up 2 bases and J gave up 2 bases, with 15 bases separating them. The CDR3 has 17 amino acids. The CDR3 region has the DNA TGTGCCACCAGCAGACGTACCGTAGGGGCTAACACCGGGGAGCTGTTTTTT. This encodes CATSRRTVGANTGELFF.

This clone has more than one count but fewer than ten. This chain joins TRBV3-1 (or the pseudogene TRBV3-2) and TRBJ2-7; 7 bases are shared with TRBD1. This CDR3 spans 14 amino acids. The J segment lost 0 bases and the V segment lost 5 bases, leaving 4 bases of the junction unmatched. Germline V gives CDR1 LGHDT, CDR2 YNNKEL (reference sequence). CDR3 DNA: TGTGCCAGCAGCTCCAGGGACAGCTCCTACGAGCAGTACTTC. Amino acids: CASSSRDSSYEQYF.

V gene TRBV4-1 combines with J gene TRBJ2-3; 12 bases map to TRBD2. This CDR3 spans 16 amino acids. Germline trimming cut 1 base from V and 7 bases from J; bases unmatched to any gene: 6. CDR1 is MGHRA and CDR2 is YSYEKL in the germline V gene. The CDR3 nucleotides are TGCGCCAGCAGCCAAGCACTAGCGGGAGGTAGAAATACGCAGTATTTT. Translated, it gives CASSQALAGGRNTQYF.

Note on this clone: At the DNA level, this CDR3 is encoded by other sequences in the same sample as well. The chain uses TRBV9 and TRBJ2-3, with 10 nucleotides matching TRBD1. The CDR3 length is 16 residues. Germline CDR1 is SGDLS and CDR2 is YYNGEE. Trimming removed 0 bases from V and 3 bases from J; junction bases left unmatched: 4. CDR3 in DNA: TGTGCCAGCAGCGTAGGTTGGACAGGGGGAACAGATACGCAGTATTTT. This gives the protein CASSVGWTGGTDTQYF.

The chain carries TRBV6-6 and TRBJ2-7, with 7 bases that match TRBD2. J gave up 5 bases and V 6 bases, and 7 bases lay outside the gene matches. The CDR3 length is 13 residues. Germline V gene sequence: CDR1 MNHNY, CDR2 SVGAGI (reference sequence). CDR3 nucleotides: TGTGCCAGCAGCCCTTGGGGGGGTCACGAGCAGTACTTC. Its translation: CASSPWGGHEQYF.

This clone was detected once. The chain is built from TRBV6-2 or TRBV6-3 and TRBJ1-5; 7 bases align to TRBD1. This CDR3 comprises 15 residues. Germline V CDR1 and CDR2: MNHEY, SVGEGT. V trimming: 4 bases; J trimming: 7 bases; junction bases outside the gene matches: 10. The CDR3 sequence is CASSSQTGSRQPQHF. The CDR3 bases are TGTGCCAGCAGTTCCCAGACAGGGTCTCGGCAGCCCCAGCATTTT.

The chain combines TRBV28 with TRBJ1-1; TRBD1 matches 7 bases. CDR1 is MDHEN, CDR2 SYDVKM, per germline. The V segment lost 5 bases and the J segment 1 base; nucleotides outside the gene matches: 13. The CDR3 sequence is 17 residues long. CDR3 loop: CASSLVTGIIQNTEAFF. The CDR3 DNA is TGTGCCAGCAGTCTTGTGACAGGGATTATACAGAACACTGAAGCTTTCTTT.

This chain connects TRBV19 to TRBJ1-2; no definite D call. V was pared by 9 bases and J by 3 bases, with 17 bases between. The CDR3 has 14 residues. Germline values: CDR1 LNHDA, CDR2 SQIVND (reference sequence). The CDR3 nucleotides read TGTGCCAGCAAATATGGAGGGTCGGACTATGGCTACACCTTC. It encodes CASKYGGSDYGYTF. Variable domain in full (rest from reference TRBV19 and TRBJ1-2): DGGITQSPKYLFRKEGQNVTLSCEQNLNHDAMYWYRQDPGQGLRLIYYSQIVNDFQKGDIAEGYSVSREKKESFPLTVTSAQKNPTAFYLCASKYGGSDYGYTFGSGTRLTVV.

This clone occurred a few times. The chain has TRBV19 and TRBJ1-5; the D gene is possibly TRBD1 (6 bases). The CDR3 extends over 13 amino acids. The germline V and J ends were trimmed by 4 bases and 3 bases, with 7 bases remaining between them. CDR1 and CDR2 (germline): LNHDA, SQIVND (reference sequence). The CDR3 DNA reads as TGTGCCAGTAGTACAGGGGTCAATCAGCCCCAGCATTTT. Its protein product is CASSTGVNQPQHF.

The chain employs TRBV28 and TRBJ1-5; 9 bases agree with TRBD1. V lost 6 bases, J lost 2 bases, and 5 bases stayed unmatched. The CDR3 contains 15 residues. Germline CDR1 is MDHEN and CDR2 is SYDVKM. CDR3 sequence (DNA): TGTGCCAGCAGGACATGGACAGGGGGCAATCAGCCCCAGCATTTT. The encoded protein is CASRTWTGGNQPQHF.

The chain employs TRBV7-3 and TRBJ2-7; perhaps TRBD1 as D (6 bases). This CDR3 spans 15 amino acids. Germline V CDR1 and CDR2: SGHTA, FQGTGA. V lost 1 base and J 0 bases, leaving 10 bases between the germline ends. This chain's CDR3 is CASSLIRDNSYEQYF. As DNA, the CDR3 is TGTGCCAGCAGCTTAATCCGGGACAACTCCTACGAGCAGTACTTC.

The gene calls are TRBV27 and TRBJ2-7; the match to TRBD2 covers 7 bases. Unmatched junction bases numbered 3, after V lost 2 bases and J lost 5 bases. The CDR3 spans 13 residues. Germline V gives CDR1 MNHEY, CDR2 SMNVEV (reference sequence). The CDR3 DNA follows: TGTGCCAGCAGTTTAAGGAGCGGGGACGAGCAGTACTTC. Encoded protein: CASSLRSGDEQYF.

This clone was detected only a few times. As DNA, the CDR3 is TGTGCCAGCAGCTTAGTTTCGGGGTGGAACTATGGCTACACCTTC. Translating it yields CASSLVSGWNYGYTF. The chain uses TRBV11-2 and TRBJ1-2; D gene unclear. This CDR3 has 15 amino acids. CDR1 and CDR2 (germline): SGHAT, FQNNGV. V was clipped by 1 base and J by 2 bases, with 11 bases between them.

V and J are TRBV30 and TRBJ2-5; 7 bases match TRBD2. This CDR3 has 13 residues. The germline V gene has CDR1 GTSNPN and CDR2 SVGIG (reference sequence). The trim removed 2 bases at V and 5 bases at J, leaving 5 bases unmatched. CDR3 residues: CAWSSREMETQYF. DNA of the CDR3: TGTGCCTGGAGTTCGCGGGAGATGGAGACCCAGTACTTC. Drawing the rest from reference TRBV30 and TRBJ2-5, the complete variable domain is SQTIHQWPATLVQPVGSPLSLECTVEGTSNPNLYWYRQAAGRGLQLLFYSVGIGQISSEVPQNLSASRPQDRQFILSSKKLLLSDSGFYLCAWSSREMETQYFGPGTRLLVL.

V gene TRBV6-5 combines with J gene TRBJ2-7; D gene ambiguous. The CDR3 contains 12 residues. CDR1 MNHEY and CDR2 SVGAGI come from the germline V gene. Trimming stripped 8 bases from V and 0 bases from J, with 8 bases between. The CDR3 DNA is TGTGCCAGCTACTCGTCCTCCTACGAGCAGTACTTC. As protein: CASYSSSYEQYF.

As concerns this clone: The same CDR3 also results from other DNA sequences found in this sample. The gene calls are TRBV5-1 and TRBJ2-3; possibly TRBD1 for D (6 bases). CDR3 length equals 15 residues. Deletions cut 0 bases from V and 0 bases from J, with 8 bases between. Germline V lookup: CDR1 SGHRS, CDR2 YFSETQ. Here the CDR3 DNA reads TGCGCCAGCAGCTTGGAAGGACAGAGCACAGATACGCAGTATTTT. It specifies CASSLEGQSTDTQYF.

CDR3 in DNA: TGTGCCAGCACCCTCCCGGGAGGTTCACCCCTCCACTTT. Translation gives CASTLPGGSPLHF. V and J are TRBV11-2 and TRBJ1-6, with D unresolved. The V and J ends lost 7 bases and 9 bases respectively, with 13 bases between them. Looked up from germline, CDR1 is SGHAT and CDR2 is FQNNGV. This CDR3 has 13 residues. The entire variable domain, with the rest obtained from reference TRBV11-2 and TRBJ1-6, is as follows: EAGVAQSPRYKIIEKRQSVAFWCNPISGHATLYWYQQILGQGPKLLIQFQNNGVVDDSQLPKDRFSAERLKGVDSTLKIQPAKLEDSAVYLCASTLPGGSPLHFGNGTRLTVT.

This sequence joins TRBV19 and TRBJ1-1, with D possibly TRBD1 on 6 matching bases. V was pared by 4 bases and J by 1 base, with 13 bases between. Germline V lookup: CDR1 LNHDA, CDR2 SQIVND (reference sequence). The length of the CDR3 is 15 residues. CDR3 bases: TGTGCCAGTAGTAACGGACAGTCAGAGAACACTGAAGCTTTCTTT. Translating it yields CASSNGQSENTEAFF.

The rearrangement links TRBV7-2 to TRBJ1-1, with D maybe TRBD1 (5 bases). The ends were cut back, 5 bases at V and 6 bases at J, with 13 bases in the middle. The CDR3 is 13 amino acids. Germline CDR1 SGHTA, CDR2 FQGNSA. The CDR3: CASSQYGTPEAFF. CDR3 DNA: TGTGCCAGCAGCCAATACGGGACTCCTGAAGCTTTCTTT. The whole variable domain, filled in from reference TRBV7-2 and TRBJ1-1, reads GAGVSQSPSNKVTEKGKDVELRCDPISGHTALYWYRQSLGQGLEFLIYFQGNSAPDKSGLPSDRFSAERTGGSVSTLTIQRTQQEDSAVYLCASSQYGTPEAFFGQGTRLTVV.

V and J are TRBV15 and TRBJ2-3; TRBD2 aligns across 10 bases. From germline, CDR1 is LNHNV and CDR2 YYDKDF (reference sequence). The CDR3 length is 13 residues. The ends lost 8 bases at V and 5 bases at J; junction bases unmatched: 4. This CDR3 reads CATSAGGEDTQYF. The DNA for the CDR3 is TGTGCCACCTCAGCGGGAGGGGAAGATACGCAGTATTTT.

V gene TRBV27 combines with J gene TRBJ1-6; 7 nucleotides align to TRBD1. V lost 2 bases and J lost 7; bases outside the gene matches: 5. Germline V gene data show CDR1 as MNHEY and CDR2 as SMNVEV (reference sequence). The CDR3 has 15 residues. The CDR3 loop reads CASSLTGTVNSPLHF. The CDR3 DNA reads as TGTGCCAGCAGTTTAACCGGGACAGTAAATTCACCCCTCCACTTT.

The chain couples TRBV6-6 to TRBJ1-1; no reliable D call. CDR3 length: 14 residues. V lost 4 bases and J lost 1, with 10 bases in between. Germline CDR1 reads MNHNY; CDR2 reads SVGAGI (reference sequence). CDR3: CASSFTRQNTEAFF. As DNA, the CDR3 is TGTGCCAGCAGTTTTACTCGACAGAACACTGAAGCTTTCTTT.

The CDR3 protein is CASSLTGLAKPGEQFF. The CDR3 DNA follows: TGTGCCAGCAGTTTGACTGGACTAGCAAAGCCGGGTGAGCAGTTCTTC. This chain links TRBV6-6 with TRBJ2-1, with TRBD2 matching 8 bases. Germline values: CDR1 MNHNY, CDR2 SVGAGI (reference sequence). Trimming removed 4 bases from V and 9 bases from J; junction bases left unmatched: 14. This CDR3 comprises 16 residues.